This T cell receptor (beta chain) was found in a study of cytomegalovirus exposure and HLA in healthy donors (dated by TCRdb to the late 2010s). At the level of the whole study: According to an earlier analysis of a few hundred of the donors, 150 million to 200 million T cells yielded 117 million unique TCR beta sequences and 276 Gb of sequence data. Five DR-DQ haplotypes were handled as single units for association and clustering, since linkage in the cohort was strong. Among the approximately 430 genotyped donors, approximately 81% belonged to the genetic ancestry cluster associated with self-reported Caucasian donors. Using immunosequencing, the study profiled T cell repertoires from roughly 650 subjects and related those repertoires to cytomegalovirus serostatus. Genome-wide SNP genotypes for about three fifths of the roughly 700 donors were used in a later genetic analysis, which treated that subset as a discovery cohort. The number of typed donors differed by locus: about 629-640 for A, B, C, DRB1 and DQB1; some 500 for DQA1; around 610 for DPA1; and 400 to 480 for DPB1. To predict cytomegalovirus infection status, the study combined high-throughput TCR immunosequencing, statistical association of individual TCRs with disease status, and machine learning. Donor age, sex, ethnicity and CMV serostatus were collected together with the repertoire data. An earlier analysis of 587 of the donors used high-throughput TCR beta sequencing to judge whether each TCR beta V gene segment behaved as functional or pseudogenic. A later analysis re-analyzed previously published TCR beta repertoires from 500 to 700 donors and added high-resolution HLA genotyping to study TCR occurrence patterns. The study aimed to test whether signatures of past pathogen exposure could be identified by cataloging public T cell receptors. An early release covering roughly 580 HLA-typed donors comprised roughly 300 gigabases of sequencing data and 85 million or so unique TCR sequences. All discovery cohort repertoires had been generated using a single sequencing platform. Rather than using new phenotypic data, the later analysis identified candidate immune exposures from TCR beta sequences and from how often those sequences occurred across donors. Among some 400 genotyped donors of the cohort, an average of about 240,000 unique TCR beta nucleotide sequences were sequenced per donor, around 20% of them non-productive. In addition to the first cohort of around 670 subjects, a separate validation cohort of around 110 different subjects was used. HLA typing included class I and class II loci at four-digit resolution. What the research found in general, with its limitations: A cluster of highly shared sequence variants was judged likely to be a technical artifact of the sequencing pipeline. The earlier analysis of 587 of the donors excluded roughly 17 rarely observed V segments, including chromosome 9 orphons, because counts were too low. In a later analysis, HLA-associated TCR beta chains showed more clonal expansion and lower generation probabilities than non-associated chains that were equally common. The cohort was sequenced for TCR beta chains only, and without alpha or paired-chain data the features that could be detected were limited. The study gave a list of under 200 TCR beta chains associated with cytomegalovirus. Presence/absence analyses assumed roughly uniform sequencing depth across donors, an assumption that may not hold. In a later analysis, the rate of TCR association differed among HLA loci, with DRB1 alleles having the most associated TCRs and HLA-C alleles having the fewest. Because the 87-base-pair reads could not distinguish some IMGT-functional V segments, including TRBV6-2 and TRBV6-3, those segments were excluded. V-gene and J-gene trimming of TCR beta chains was associated with a missense DCLRE1C variant in a later genetic analysis, and the association was replicated in an independent cohort. According to a later genetic analysis, donors in an Asian-associated ancestry cluster had fewer N-insertions in productive TCRs than the approximately 670-donor mean. HLA typing was unavailable for some donors at each locus, so association tests used only the typed subset. The authors suggested that the approach could potentially be extended to other disease states and immunological phenotypes. In vitro tests confirmed that a few of the cytomegalovirus-associated TCR beta chains recognize cytomegalovirus antigens. When HLA alleles, especially DR and DQ, strongly co-occurred, attributing TCR associations to individual alleles was difficult. For the cohort, immune exposure information was limited to CMV serostatus. Most TCR sequences were observed very rarely across donors, whereas some public TCRs were present in many individuals. Linkage disequilibrium might explain the correlated functional status among segregating V segments, but an unknown experimental factor could not be ruled out. Several of the top co-occurrence clusters appeared to be linked to parvovirus B19, influenza, CMV and Epstein-Barr virus, according to a later analysis. At a false discovery rate of 0.05, a later analysis linked under 20,000 TCR beta sequences to specific HLA alleles. A further reported finding was that TCR beta sequences accurately predicted the HLA-A and HLA-B alleles for most subjects in the first cohort. Cytomegalovirus status was reported to be diagnosed by the classifier with high specificity and sensitivity in both the original and validation cohorts. In an earlier analysis of fewer than 700 of the donors, most TCR beta V segments appeared in productive rearrangements about 87% or about 30% of the time, broadly matching IMGT annotations. In a later analysis, most CMV-associated TCR beta chains were found to appear HLA-restricted, with HLA associations seemingly driven largely by CMV exposure.

This clone was observed a single time. It lacks a known antigen. It has no much larger one-base neighbor in the sample; base qualities were not kept. The CDR3, cysteine through phenylalanine, is 14 amino acids long. The sequence is cut down to CDR3 DNA, 42 bases in frame from base 1. Looking up the germline V gene (reference sequence) yields CDR1 LNHDA and CDR2 SQIVND. Deletion took 4 bases off V and 5 bases off J, with a span of 11 bases between the germline ends. Receptors were amplified or captured by the immunoSEQ multiplex PCR assay. For the multiplex PCR, a mixture combining 60 forward primers for TCR Vbeta segments and 13 reverse primers for TCR Jbeta segments was used. A multiplex PCR assay on genomic DNA amplified the CDR3 region of rearranged TCR beta genes. The amplified TCR beta libraries were sequenced on the Illumina HiSeq System as 87-base-pair reads. The authors' pipeline ran thus. A later analysis counted approximately 74 million unique TCR beta chains across the 690 or so repertoires, and roughly 9.9 million of these chains were shared by at least two donors. Raw reads were error-corrected and collapsed into unique sequences by a nearest-neighbor algorithm in which closely related sequences were merged to remove PCR and sequencing errors. Alignment of CDR3 sequences to IMGT reference sequences was used to assign V, D and J gene segments. Each retained sequence needed at least a six-nucleotide match to both a V gene segment and a J gene segment. A rearrangement counted as productive if the CDR3 had no stop codons and remained in frame with V and J, and every other rearrangement counted as non-productive. CDR3 was defined according to IMGT convention as the region running from the second conserved V-encoded cysteine to the conserved J-encoded phenylalanine. The earlier analysis of roughly 590 of the donors excluded sequences that lacked an unambiguous match to a single V gene segment. In an earlier analysis of 450 to 700 of the donors, V segments were called functional above 56.7% productive rearrangements and were called segregating when the between-donor standard deviation exceeded 5%. A statistical classification framework was built for diagnosing cytomegalovirus status from the catalog of TCR beta chain sequences. V and J gene assignment, in a later analysis, came from comparing TCR nucleotide sequences with IMGT/GENE-DB human TR gene sequences. A later analysis assigned CDR3 sequences and most-parsimonious VDJ recombination scenarios with the TCRdist pipeline. In a later analysis, every TCR beta chain was defined by the combination of its CDR3 amino acid sequence and its V-gene family, and reads without a unique V-gene family were dropped. To address suspected cross-contamination and a sequencing artifact, a later analysis removed 592 highly shared, low-generation-probability nucleotide sequences. In a later analysis, a clonal expansion index for each public chain was calculated from normalized within-repertoire ranks of inferred template counts. In a later analysis, generation probabilities were computed with a VDJ recombination model fitted to out-of-frame rearrangements, and the resulting probabilities were checked against IGoR. In a later analysis, TCR-TCR, TCR-HLA and TCR-CMV co-occurrence was scored with hypergeometric tests, and a repertoire-size bias correction was applied to TCR pairs. A later analysis estimated false discovery rates by permuting HLA or CMV assignments 20 times. In a later analysis, co-occurring TCRs were grouped with DBSCAN, and TCRdist sequence similarity was added when clustering was performed within HLA-allele-positive subsets. Repertoires with fewer than 30,000 or more than 120,000 public chains, plus five repertoires with anomalous nucleotide sharing, were excluded from co-occurrence clustering. TCRdb re-hosts the immuneACCESS table, in-frame sequences only. Its copies lack some clones; in the studies checked, an unresolved V gene accounts for under half of them, and the cause for the rest is not known. The DNA gave D and trimming, while V, J and clone size come from that table. This sample is represented by some 200,000 clones; 82% of them were singletons. The biggest ten clones account for 2.7% of the sample.

The cohort was made up of 666 healthy bone marrow donors. Cohort members were all nominally healthy when sampled, although unrecorded immune exposures were likely present. The donor tested CMV seronegative, placing the donor among the 350 to 400 seronegative members of the cohort. Each donor provided a peripheral blood sample, and peripheral blood mononuclear cells were used for TCR beta sequencing. The Qiagen DNeasy Blood Extraction Kit was used to extract genomic DNA from the blood cell samples. The sequencing input was PBMCs. The origin of this receptor is a woman aged 40 to 50 in good health and CMV-seronegative. Recombination connected TRBV19 to TRBJ2-2, with no confidently assigned D gene. Read as DNA, the sequence is TGTGCCAGTAGTAACCAGGCACGTACCGGGGAGCTGTTTTTT. Protein translation: CASSNQARTGELFF.